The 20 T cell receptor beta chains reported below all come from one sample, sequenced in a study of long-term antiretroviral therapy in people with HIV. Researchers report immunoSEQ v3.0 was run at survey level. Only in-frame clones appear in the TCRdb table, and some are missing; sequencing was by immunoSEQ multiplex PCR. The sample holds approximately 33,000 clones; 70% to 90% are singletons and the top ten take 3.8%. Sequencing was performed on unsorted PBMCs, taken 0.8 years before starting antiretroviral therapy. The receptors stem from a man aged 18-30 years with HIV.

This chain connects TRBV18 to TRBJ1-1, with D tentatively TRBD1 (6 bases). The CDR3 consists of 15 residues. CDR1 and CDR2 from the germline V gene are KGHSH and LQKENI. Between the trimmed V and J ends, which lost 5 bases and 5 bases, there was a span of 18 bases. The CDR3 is CASSSKGGPVTEAFF. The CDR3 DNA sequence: TGTGCCAGCTCATCGAAGGGGGGGCCGGTTACTGAAGCTTTCTTT.

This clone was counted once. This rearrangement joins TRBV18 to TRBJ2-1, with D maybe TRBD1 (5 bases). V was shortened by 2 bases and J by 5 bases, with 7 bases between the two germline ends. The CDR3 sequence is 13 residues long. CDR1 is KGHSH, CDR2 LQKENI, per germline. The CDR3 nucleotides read TGTGCCAGCTCACCAGACAGAGACAATGAGCAGTTCTTC. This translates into CASSPDRDNEQFF.

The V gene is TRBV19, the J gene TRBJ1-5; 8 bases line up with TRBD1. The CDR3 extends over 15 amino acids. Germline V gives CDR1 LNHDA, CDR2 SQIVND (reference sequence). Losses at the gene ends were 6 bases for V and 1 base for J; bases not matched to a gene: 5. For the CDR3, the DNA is TGTGCCAGTAGGGAAACAGGGGGAAGCAATCAGCCCCAGCATTTT. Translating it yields CASRETGGSNQPQHF.

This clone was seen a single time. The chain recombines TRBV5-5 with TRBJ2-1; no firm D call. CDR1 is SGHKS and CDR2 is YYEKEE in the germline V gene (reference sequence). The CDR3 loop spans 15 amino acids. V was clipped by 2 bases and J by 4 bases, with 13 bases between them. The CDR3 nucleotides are TGTGCCAGCAGCTTCAGGCTTGTTATGTACAATGAGCAGTTCTTC. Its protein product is CASSFRLVMYNEQFF.

The CDR3 nucleotides are TGTGCCAGCAGGATGAACACTGAAGCTTTCTTT. Protein product: CASRMNTEAFF. The rearrangement joins TRBV2 to TRBJ1-1; no definite D call. The germline gives CDR1 SNHLY, CDR2 FYNNEI. The CDR3 contains 11 residues. V was trimmed by 6 bases and J by 0 bases, leaving 2 bases between them.

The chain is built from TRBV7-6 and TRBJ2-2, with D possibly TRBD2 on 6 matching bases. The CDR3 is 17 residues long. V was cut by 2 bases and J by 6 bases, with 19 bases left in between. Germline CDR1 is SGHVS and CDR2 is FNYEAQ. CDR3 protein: CASSLWGDGPLPGELFF. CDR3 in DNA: TGTGCCAGCAGCTTATGGGGGGACGGGCCCTTGCCCGGGGAGCTGTTTTTT.

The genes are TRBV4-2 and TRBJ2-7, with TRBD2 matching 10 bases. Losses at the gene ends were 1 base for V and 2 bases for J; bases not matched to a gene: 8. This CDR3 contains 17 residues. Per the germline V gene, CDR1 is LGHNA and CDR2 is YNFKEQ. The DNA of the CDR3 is TGTGCCAGCAGCCAAGCTCTAGCGGGAGAGGGAGCCTACGAGCAGTACTTC. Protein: CASSQALAGEGAYEQYF.

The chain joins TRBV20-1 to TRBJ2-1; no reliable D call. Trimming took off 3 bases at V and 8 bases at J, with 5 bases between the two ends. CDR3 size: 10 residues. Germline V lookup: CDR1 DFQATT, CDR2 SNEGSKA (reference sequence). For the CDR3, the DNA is TGCAGTGCTAGTGGCCATGAGCAGTTCTTC. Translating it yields CSASGHEQFF.

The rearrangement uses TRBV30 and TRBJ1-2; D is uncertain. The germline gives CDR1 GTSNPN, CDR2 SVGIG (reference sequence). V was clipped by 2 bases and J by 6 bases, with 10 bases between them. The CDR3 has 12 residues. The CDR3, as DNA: TGTGCCTGGAGTACCCGGCAGAATGGCTACACCTTC. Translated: CAWSTRQNGYTF.

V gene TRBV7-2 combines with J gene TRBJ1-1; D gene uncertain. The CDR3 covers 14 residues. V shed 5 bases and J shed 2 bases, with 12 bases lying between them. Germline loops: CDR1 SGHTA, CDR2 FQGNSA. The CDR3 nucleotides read TGTGCCAGCAGCCTCGGGTGGGAAAACACTGAAGCTTTCTTT. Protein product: CASSLGWENTEAFF.

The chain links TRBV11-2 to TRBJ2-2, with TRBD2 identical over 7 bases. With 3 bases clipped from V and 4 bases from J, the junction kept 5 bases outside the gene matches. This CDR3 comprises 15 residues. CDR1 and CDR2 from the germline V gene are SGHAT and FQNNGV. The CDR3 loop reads CASSFSSGVTGELFF. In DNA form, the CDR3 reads TGTGCCAGCAGCTTTTCTAGCGGAGTCACCGGGGAGCTGTTTTTT. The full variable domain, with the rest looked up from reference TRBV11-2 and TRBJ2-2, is EAGVAQSPRYKIIEKRQSVAFWCNPISGHATLYWYQQILGQGPKLLIQFQNNGVVDDSQLPKDRFSAERLKGVDSTLKIQPAKLEDSAVYLCASSFSSGVTGELFFGEGSRLTVL.

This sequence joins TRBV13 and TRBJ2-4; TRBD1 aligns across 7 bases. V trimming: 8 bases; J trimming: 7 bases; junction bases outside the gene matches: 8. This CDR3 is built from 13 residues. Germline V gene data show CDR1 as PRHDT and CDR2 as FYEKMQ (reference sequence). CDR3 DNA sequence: TGTGCCAGCCTTGGGACAGAGGAGAACATTCAGTACTTC. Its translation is CASLGTEENIQYF.

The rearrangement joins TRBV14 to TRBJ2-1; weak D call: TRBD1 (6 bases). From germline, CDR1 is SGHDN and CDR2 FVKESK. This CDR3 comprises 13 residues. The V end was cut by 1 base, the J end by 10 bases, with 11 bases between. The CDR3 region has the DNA TGTGCCAGCAGCCAAGTGGCAGGGGCAGAGCAGTTCTTC. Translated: CASSQVAGAEQFF.

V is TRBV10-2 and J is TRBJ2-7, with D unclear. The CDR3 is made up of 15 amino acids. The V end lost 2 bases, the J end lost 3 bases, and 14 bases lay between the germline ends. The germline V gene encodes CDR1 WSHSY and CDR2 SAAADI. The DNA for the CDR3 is TGCGCCAGCAGTGAGACCCTCTCCCTAGGCTACGAGCAGTACTTC. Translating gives CASSETLSLGYEQYF.

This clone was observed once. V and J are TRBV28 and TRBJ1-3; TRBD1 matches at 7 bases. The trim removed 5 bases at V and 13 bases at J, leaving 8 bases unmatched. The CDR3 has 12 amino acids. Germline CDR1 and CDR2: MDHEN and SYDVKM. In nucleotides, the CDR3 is TGTGCCAGCAGTACCAGGACAGGTGGGATATATTTT. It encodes CASSTRTGGIYF.

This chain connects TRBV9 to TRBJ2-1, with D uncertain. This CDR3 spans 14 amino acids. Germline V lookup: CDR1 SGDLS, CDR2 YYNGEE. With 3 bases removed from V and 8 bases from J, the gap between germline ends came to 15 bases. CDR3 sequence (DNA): TGTGCCAGCAGCGCCCAAGCCCTTTTCCATGAGCAGTTCTTC. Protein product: CASSAQALFHEQFF.

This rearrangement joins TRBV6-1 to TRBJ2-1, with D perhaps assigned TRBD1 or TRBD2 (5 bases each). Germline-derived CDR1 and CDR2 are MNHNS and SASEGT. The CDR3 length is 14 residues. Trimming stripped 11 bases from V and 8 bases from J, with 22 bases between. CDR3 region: CASRGQLGLYEQFF. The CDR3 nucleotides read TGTGCCTCAAGGGGTCAACTAGGTTTATATGAGCAGTTCTTC.

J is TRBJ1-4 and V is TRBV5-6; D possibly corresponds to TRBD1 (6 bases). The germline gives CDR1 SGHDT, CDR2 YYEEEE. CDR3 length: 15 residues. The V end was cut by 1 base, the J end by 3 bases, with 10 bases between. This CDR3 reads CASSLRGPSNEKLFF. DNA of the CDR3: TGTGCCAGCAGCTTGCGGGGGCCATCTAATGAAAAACTGTTTTTT.

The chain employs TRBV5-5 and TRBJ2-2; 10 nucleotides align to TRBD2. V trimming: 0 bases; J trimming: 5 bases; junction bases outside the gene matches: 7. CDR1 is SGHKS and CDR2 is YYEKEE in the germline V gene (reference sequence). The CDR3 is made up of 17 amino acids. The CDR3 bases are TGTGCCAGCAGCTTGGGAAGCGGGGGGGCCCGGACCGGGGAGCTGTTTTTT. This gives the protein CASSLGSGGARTGELFF.

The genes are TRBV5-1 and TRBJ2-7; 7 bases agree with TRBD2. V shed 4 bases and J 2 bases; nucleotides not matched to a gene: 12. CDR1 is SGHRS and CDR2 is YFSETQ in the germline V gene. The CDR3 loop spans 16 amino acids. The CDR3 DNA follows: TGCGCCAGCAGCCGGGGACGGAGCGGGGACCCCTACGAGCAGTACTTC. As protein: CASSRGRSGDPYEQYF.